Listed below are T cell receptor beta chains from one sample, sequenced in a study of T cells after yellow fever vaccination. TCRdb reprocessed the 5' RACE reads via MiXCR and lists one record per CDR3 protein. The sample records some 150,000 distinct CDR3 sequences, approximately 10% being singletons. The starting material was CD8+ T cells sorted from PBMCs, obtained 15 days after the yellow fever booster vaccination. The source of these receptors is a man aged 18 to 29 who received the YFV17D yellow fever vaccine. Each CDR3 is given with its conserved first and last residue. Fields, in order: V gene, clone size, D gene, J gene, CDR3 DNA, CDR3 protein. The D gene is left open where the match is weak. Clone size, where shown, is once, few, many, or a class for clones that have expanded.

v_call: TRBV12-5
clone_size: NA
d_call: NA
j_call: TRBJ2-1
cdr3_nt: TGTGCTAGTGGCACTCTATGGGGGAATGAGCAGTTCTTC
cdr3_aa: CASGTLWGNEQFF

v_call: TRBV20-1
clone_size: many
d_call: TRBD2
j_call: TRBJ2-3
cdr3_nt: TGCAGTGCAAGAACCGGGCGGGGGGACACAGATACGCAGTATTTT
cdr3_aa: CSARTGRGDTDTQYF

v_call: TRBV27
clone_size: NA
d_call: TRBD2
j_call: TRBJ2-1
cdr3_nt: TGTGCCACCCTTCATCTGGGAGGGAATGAGCAGTTCTTC
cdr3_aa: CATLHLGGNEQFF

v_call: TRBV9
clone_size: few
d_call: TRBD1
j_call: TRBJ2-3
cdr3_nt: TGTGCCAGCAGCTCGGACAGGGAAGACACAGATACGCAGTATTTT
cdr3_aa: CASSSDREDTDTQYF

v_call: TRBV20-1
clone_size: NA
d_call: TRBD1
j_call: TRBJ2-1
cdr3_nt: TGCAGTGCTATCCCGGGACAGGGGGCCTACAATGAGCAGTTCTTC
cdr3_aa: CSAIPGQGAYNEQFF

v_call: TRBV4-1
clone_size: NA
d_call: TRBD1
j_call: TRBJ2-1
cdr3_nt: TGCGCCAGCAGCCAGGGACAGGGCAATGAGCAGTTCTTC
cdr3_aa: CASSQGQGNEQFF

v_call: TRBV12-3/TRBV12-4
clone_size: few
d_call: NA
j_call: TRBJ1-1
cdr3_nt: TGTGCCAGCCAAGAAATACAGCCGAACACTGAAGCTTTCTTT
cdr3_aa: CASQEIQPNTEAFF

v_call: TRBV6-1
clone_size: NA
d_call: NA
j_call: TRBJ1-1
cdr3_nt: TGTGCCAGCACTATGAACACTGAAGCTTTCTTT
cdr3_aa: CASTMNTEAFF

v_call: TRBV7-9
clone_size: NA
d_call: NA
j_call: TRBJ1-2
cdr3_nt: TGTGCCAGCAGCTGGGGGGACGGGAACTATGGCTACACCTTC
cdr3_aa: CASSWGDGNYGYTF

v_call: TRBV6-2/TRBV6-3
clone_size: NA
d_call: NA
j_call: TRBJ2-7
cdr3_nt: TGTGCCAGCACGTGGGGGGACGAGCAGTACTTC
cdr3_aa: CASTWGDEQYF

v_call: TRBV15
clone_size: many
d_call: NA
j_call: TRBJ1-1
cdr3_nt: TGTGCCACCAGCAGAGTTCGGCGGTTAATCACTGAAGCTTTCTTT
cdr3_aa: CATSRVRRLITEAFF

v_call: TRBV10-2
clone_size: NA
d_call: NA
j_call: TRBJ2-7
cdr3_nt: TGCGCCAGCAGTGCTAACGGTGACTACGAGCAGTACTTC
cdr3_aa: CASSANGDYEQYF

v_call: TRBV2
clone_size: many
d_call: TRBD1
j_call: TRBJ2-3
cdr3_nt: TGTGCCAGCTTTGGGACAGTAAGCACAGATACGCAGTATTTT
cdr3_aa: CASFGTVSTDTQYF

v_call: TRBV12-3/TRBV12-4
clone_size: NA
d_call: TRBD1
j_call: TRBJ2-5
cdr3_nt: TGTGCCAGCAGTTTAGCGCCTTCAGGGGGCTCAGAGACCCAGTACTTC
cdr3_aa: CASSLAPSGGSETQYF

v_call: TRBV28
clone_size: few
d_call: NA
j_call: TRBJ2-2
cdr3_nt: TGTGCCAGCAGTTATCCCCCCCCCGGGGAGCTGTTTTTT
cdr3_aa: CASSYPPPGELFF

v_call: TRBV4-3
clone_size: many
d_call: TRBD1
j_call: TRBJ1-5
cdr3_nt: TGCGCCAGCAGCCAAGATCGGACAGGATTAAATCAGCCCCAGCATTTT
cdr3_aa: CASSQDRTGLNQPQHF

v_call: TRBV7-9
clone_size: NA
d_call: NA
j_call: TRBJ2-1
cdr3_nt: TGTGCCAGCAGCGCACAGGGAGTCTACAATGAGCAGTTCTTC
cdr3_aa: CASSAQGVYNEQFF

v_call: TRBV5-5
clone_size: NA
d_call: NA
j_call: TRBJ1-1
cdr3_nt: TGTGCCAGCAGCTTGGAGGCGTGGAGCGGGAACACTGAAGCTTTCTTT
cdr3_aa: CASSLEAWSGNTEAFF

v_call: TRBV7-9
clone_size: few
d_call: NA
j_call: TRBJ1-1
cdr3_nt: TGTGCCAGCAGCCAAGCGAACACTGAAGCTTTCTTT
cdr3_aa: CASSQANTEAFF

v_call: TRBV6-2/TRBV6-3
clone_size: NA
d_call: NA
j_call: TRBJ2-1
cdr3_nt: TGTGCCAGCAGTTATCCTAAAGGACGGGCTCGGGATGAGCAGTTCTTC
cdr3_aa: CASSYPKGRARDEQFF

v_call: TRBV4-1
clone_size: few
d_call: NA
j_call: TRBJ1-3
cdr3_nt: TGCGCCAGCAGCCAGAAATCGGGGGGGACTGGAAACACCATATATTTT
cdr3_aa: CASSQKSGGTGNTIYF

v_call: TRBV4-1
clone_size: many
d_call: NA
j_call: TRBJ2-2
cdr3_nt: TGCGCCAGCAGCCAATTAATGCGGGGGAACACCGGGGAGCTGTTTTTT
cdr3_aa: CASSQLMRGNTGELFF

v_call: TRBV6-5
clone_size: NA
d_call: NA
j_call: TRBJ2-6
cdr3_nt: TGTGCCAGCAGTTATTCGGGGGCTGGGGCCAACGTCCTGACTTTC
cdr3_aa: CASSYSGAGANVLTF

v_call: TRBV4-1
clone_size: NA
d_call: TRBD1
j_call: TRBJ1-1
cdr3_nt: TGCGCCAGCAGCCAGGATCGAGGGGGCGGGACTGAAGCTTTCTTT
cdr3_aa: CASSQDRGGGTEAFF

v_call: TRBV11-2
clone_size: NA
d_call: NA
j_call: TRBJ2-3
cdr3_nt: TGTGCCAGCAGCGCAGAAGTTAGCACAGATACGCAGTATTTT
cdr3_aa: CASSAEVSTDTQYF

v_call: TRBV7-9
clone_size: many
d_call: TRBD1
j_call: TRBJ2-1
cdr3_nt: TGTGCCAGCAGCTCCCGGGACAGGGTCTGGAATGAGCAGTTCTTC
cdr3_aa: CASSSRDRVWNEQFF

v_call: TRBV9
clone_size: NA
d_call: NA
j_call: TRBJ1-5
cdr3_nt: TGTGCCAGCAGCGTATCCGGGGATAGCAATCAGCCCCAGCATTTT
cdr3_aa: CASSVSGDSNQPQHF

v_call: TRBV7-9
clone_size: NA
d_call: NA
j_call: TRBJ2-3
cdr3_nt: TGTGCCAGCAGCTTAGTCTCAGACACAGATACGCAGTATTTT
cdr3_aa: CASSLVSDTDTQYF

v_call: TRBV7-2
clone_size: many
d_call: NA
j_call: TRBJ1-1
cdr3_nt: TGTGCCAGCAGCGCCGGAGGGGGGCACACTGAAGCTTTCTTT
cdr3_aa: CASSAGGGHTEAFF